Listed below are T cell receptor beta chains from one sample, sequenced in a study of cytomegalovirus exposure and HLA in healthy donors. Method: immunoSEQ multiplex PCR; TCRdb's copy keeps in-frame clones and lacks some. The data show 80,000 or so clones, with around two thirds seen just once and about 6.9% held by the top ten. Source material: PBMCs. The source is a woman between 45 and 65 years old in good health and CMV-seropositive. CDR3s include the opening cysteine and the closing phenylalanine or tryptophan. D genes are given only for firm matches. A row's size may be missing; if present it is once, few, many or a size class.

v_call	clone_size	j_call	d_call	cdr3_nt	cdr3_aa
TRBV7-8	.	TRBJ1-5	TRBD1	TGTGCCAGCAGCTTACGCTGGGGACAGGGCCGTCGGCAGCCCCAGCATTTT	CASSLRWGQGRRQPQHF
TRBV2	.	TRBJ2-3	.	TGTGCCAGCACTCTGTCGGATACGCAGTATTTT	CASTLSDTQYF
TRBV7-6	few	TRBJ2-5	.	TGTGCCAGCAGCTTAGTTGCGACACCCCAAGAGACCCAGTACTTC	CASSLVATPQETQYF
TRBV5-5	.	TRBJ1-1	.	TGTGCCAGCAGCTTTAGCACTGAAGCTTTCTTT	CASSFSTEAFF
TRBV6-5	.	TRBJ1-2	.	TGTGCCAGCACATCAGGGGAAGAGGGCTATGGCTACACCTTC	CASTSGEEGYGYTF
TRBV5-1	few	TRBJ2-2	TRBD1	TGCGCCAGCCGACAGGGGTACACCGGGGAGCTGTTTTTT	CASRQGYTGELFF
TRBV7-9	.	TRBJ2-1	TRBD2	TGTGCCAGCAGCTTCCTGACTAGCGGGGGGGGGAATGAGCAGTTCTTC	CASSFLTSGGGNEQFF
TRBV19	.	TRBJ2-7	TRBD1	TGTGCCAGTAGGGACAGGACTTACGAGCAGTACTTC	CASRDRTYEQYF
TRBV10-3	few	TRBJ2-1	TRBD2	TGTGCCATCAGATCGGATAGCGGGGGCTCCTACAATGAGCAGTTCTTC	CAIRSDSGGSYNEQFF
TRBV11-3	.	TRBJ2-7	TRBD1	TGTGCCAGCAGCTTAGATGGGGACAGGGGAAGGTACGAGCAGTACTTC	CASSLDGDRGRYEQYF
TRBV19	.	TRBJ2-2	.	TGTGCCAGTAACGCAGGGTACACCGGGGAGCTGTTTTTT	CASNAGYTGELFF
TRBV15	few	TRBJ1-2	TRBD1	TGTGCCACCAGCAGGGGGACAGCCTATGGCTACACCTTC	CATSRGTAYGYTF
TRBV7-9	.	TRBJ1-2	.	TGTGCCAGCAGCTTAGTGGCAGCTAACTATGGCTACACCTTC	CASSLVAANYGYTF
TRBV15	.	TRBJ1-5	TRBD1	TGTGCCACCAGCAGAGATAGGGACAGGGATCAGCCCCAGCATTTT	CATSRDRDRDQPQHF
TRBV27	.	TRBJ1-4	.	TGTGCCAGCAGTTTGTTAGGGGTGGGTGAAAAACTGTTTTTT	CASSLLGVGEKLFF
TRBV10-2	.	TRBJ1-5	.	TGCGCCAGCAAGGCGCACGGAGACCCCAATCAGCCCCAGCATTTT	CASKAHGDPNQPQHF
TRBV29-1	.	TRBJ2-7	.	TGCAGCGTTGAAGGCAGGTCCTACGAGCAGTACTTC	CSVEGRSYEQYF
TRBV5-5	once	TRBJ1-4	.	TGTGCCAGCAGCCCAGGTTGGGGCAGGACGGATGAAAAACTGTTTTTT	CASSPGWGRTDEKLFF
TRBV5-6	few	TRBJ1-1	TRBD1	TGTGCCAGCAGCCTCGGGACAGGTTTTATATCTGAAGCTTTCTTT	CASSLGTGFISEAFF
TRBV15	.	TRBJ1-1	.	TGTGCCACCAGCAGAGATATAGCGAACACTGAAGCTTTCTTT	CATSRDIANTEAFF
TRBV5-1	few	TRBJ2-2	TRBD2	TGCGCCAGCAGCCACCTCCAGGGACTAAACACCGGGGAGCTGTTTTTT	CASSHLQGLNTGELFF
TRBV5-6	.	TRBJ1-6	.	TGTGCCAGCAGCTCAAACTTCGGACAGAATAATTCACCCCTCCACTTT	CASSSNFGQNNSPLHF
TRBV27	few	TRBJ2-7	.	TGTGCCAGCAGTTTATCCCAGGGGCCGGCTACCTACGAGCAGTACTTC	CASSLSQGPATYEQYF
TRBV7-3	.	TRBJ2-7	.	TGTGCCAGCAGCCCCACGGGGGGCAGTAGTACTTACGAGCAGTACTTC	CASSPTGGSSTYEQYF
TRBV7-9	.	TRBJ2-3	TRBD2	TGTGCCAGCAGCTTAGCAGCGGGGGTAGGAGATACGCAGTATTTT	CASSLAAGVGDTQYF
TRBV10-1	.	TRBJ1-2	TRBD1	TGCGCCAGCAGTGAGTCGACAGGGGGCGCTTTGGAAGGCTACACCTTC	CASSESTGGALEGYTF
TRBV9	.	TRBJ2-1	.	TGTGCCAGCAGCGCATTGAATGAGCAGTTCTTC	CASSALNEQFF
TRBV11-2	.	TRBJ1-1	TRBD1	TGTGCCAGCAGCGCGGGACAGGAGGTCGGGCGAGCTTTCTTT	CASSAGQEVGRAFF
TRBV25-1	.	TRBJ1-1	.	TGTGCCAGCAGTGGGGCAGGGGACACTGAAGCTTTCTTT	CASSGAGDTEAFF
TRBV6-5	.	TRBJ1-5	.	TGTGCCAGCAGTTCTACAGGAGATAGCAATCAGCCCCAGCATTTT	CASSSTGDSNQPQHF
TRBV7-9	few	TRBJ2-7	TRBD1	TGTGCCAGCAGCTCACCACCCGGGACAGGATTACTCTACGAGCAGTACTTC	CASSSPPGTGLLYEQYF
TRBV9	.	TRBJ2-1	TRBD2	TGTGCCAGCAGCCCCCAATCCGGGACTAGATTTTACAATGAGCAGTTCTTC	CASSPQSGTRFYNEQFF
TRBV6-5	.	TRBJ1-1	.	TGTGCCAGCAGCCGTCTGGAGGGGAGGGAAGCTTTCTTT	CASSRLEGREAFF
TRBV7-9	.	TRBJ1-3	.	TGTGCCAGCAACCATGACATGGGGGGCTCTGGAAACACCATATATTTT	CASNHDMGGSGNTIYF
TRBV6-5	few	TRBJ1-1	.	TGTGCCAGCAGTTACTCGTTTACCAGGGTCCCTAAAGCTTTCTTT	CASSYSFTRVPKAFF
TRBV7-3	few	TRBJ1-1	.	TGTGCCAGCAGCTTAAGAGGGCTGAGCACTGAAGCTTTCTTT	CASSLRGLSTEAFF
TRBV9	.	TRBJ1-2	TRBD1	TGTGCCAGCAGCGCCCGACAGGGATCCGAACCCGGCTACACCTTC	CASSARQGSEPGYTF
TRBV2	.	TRBJ2-5	.	TGTGCCAGCCGGTCCAGGGACCAAGAGACCCAGTACTTC	CASRSRDQETQYF
TRBV6-5	.	TRBJ2-2	.	TGTGCCAGCAGTTACAACCGGGAAACGAACACCGGGGAGCTGTTTTTT	CASSYNRETNTGELFF